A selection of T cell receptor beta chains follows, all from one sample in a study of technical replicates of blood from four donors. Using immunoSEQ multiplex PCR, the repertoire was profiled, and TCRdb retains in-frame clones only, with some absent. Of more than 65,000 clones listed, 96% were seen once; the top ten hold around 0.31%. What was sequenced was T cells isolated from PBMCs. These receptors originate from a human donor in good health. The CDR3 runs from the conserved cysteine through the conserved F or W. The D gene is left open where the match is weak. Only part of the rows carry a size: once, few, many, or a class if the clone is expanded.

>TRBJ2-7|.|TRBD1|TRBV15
CATSSLTGNEQYF
TGTGCCACCAGCAGCTTGACAGGGAACGAGCAGTACTTC
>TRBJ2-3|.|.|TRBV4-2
CASSQIIGLSTDTQYF
TGTGCCAGCAGCCAAATAATAGGACTTAGCACAGATACGCAGTATTTT
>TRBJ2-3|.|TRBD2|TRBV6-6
CAVGGLAGEGDTQYF
TGTGCAGTAGGGGGACTAGCGGGAGAAGGAGATACGCAGTATTTT
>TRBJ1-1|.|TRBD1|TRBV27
CASTSTGRTEAFF
TGTGCCAGCACCTCGACAGGGAGAACCGAAGCTTTCTTT
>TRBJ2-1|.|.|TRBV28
CASSFVGGKDNEQFF
TGTGCCAGCAGTTTTGTAGGGGGAAAAGACAATGAGCAGTTCTTC
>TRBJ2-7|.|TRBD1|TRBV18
CASSLQGTGYEQYF
TGTGCCAGCTCACTACAAGGGACAGGGTACGAGCAGTACTTC
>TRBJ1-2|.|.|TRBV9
CASSVGAAQSGYGYTF
TGTGCCAGCAGCGTAGGGGCAGCCCAAAGCGGCTATGGCTACACCTTC
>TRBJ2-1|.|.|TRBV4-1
CASSQDWRGEQFF
TGCGCCAGCAGCCAAGATTGGAGAGGTGAGCAGTTCTTC
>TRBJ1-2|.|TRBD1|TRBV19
CASSTQGATGYTF
TGTGCCAGTAGTACACAGGGGGCGACTGGCTACACCTTC
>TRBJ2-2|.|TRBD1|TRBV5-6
CASSSRTGFGGELFF
TGTGCCAGCAGCTCCCGGACAGGGTTTGGCGGGGAGCTGTTTTTT
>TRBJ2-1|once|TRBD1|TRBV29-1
CSVSGTGVDNEQFF
TGCAGCGTTTCCGGGACAGGGGTTGATAATGAGCAGTTCTTC
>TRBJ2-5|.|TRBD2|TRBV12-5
CASGLLAGGVKGKEETQYF
TGTGCTAGTGGTCTACTAGCGGGAGGTGTTAAAGGTAAAGAAGAGACCCAGTACTTC
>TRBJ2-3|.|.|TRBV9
CASSVAPRATDTQYF
TGTGCCAGCAGCGTAGCCCCCCGAGCCACAGATACGCAGTATTTT
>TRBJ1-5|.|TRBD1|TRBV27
CASSWTGQPQHF
TGTGCCAGCAGTTGGACAGGACAGCCCCAGCATTTT
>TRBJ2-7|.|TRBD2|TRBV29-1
CSVEIWVSGRIYEQYF
TGCAGCGTTGAAATATGGGTTAGCGGGAGGATCTACGAGCAGTACTTC
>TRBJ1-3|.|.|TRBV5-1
CASSLQGSGNTIYF
TGCGCCAGCAGCTTACAGGGTTCTGGAAACACCATATATTTT
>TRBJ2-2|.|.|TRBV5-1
CASRGGPNTGELFF
TGCGCCAGCAGAGGGGGTCCGAACACCGGGGAGCTGTTTTTT
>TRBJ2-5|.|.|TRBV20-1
CSAREEETQYF
TGCAGTGCTAGAGAGGAGGAGACCCAGTACTTC
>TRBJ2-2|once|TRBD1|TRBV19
CASSRGTGERTGELFF
TGTGCCAGTAGTAGGGGGACAGGGGAACGGACCGGGGAGCTGTTTTTT
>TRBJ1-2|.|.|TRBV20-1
CRSGEGYTF
TGCAGATCCGGGGAGGGCTACACCTTC
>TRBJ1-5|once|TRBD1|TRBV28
CASTDLQGDQPQHF
TGTGCCAGCACCGACCTACAGGGGGATCAGCCCCAGCATTTT
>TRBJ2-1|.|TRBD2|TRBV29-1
CSVEPGLAGGYEQFF
TGCAGCGTTGAACCAGGACTAGCGGGAGGGTATGAGCAGTTCTTC
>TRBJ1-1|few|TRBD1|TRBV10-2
CASSEWTGVRKEAFF
TGCGCCAGCAGTGAGTGGACAGGAGTTAGGAAAGAAGCTTTCTTT
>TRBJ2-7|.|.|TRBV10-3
CAISEEGGYYEQYF
TGTGCCATCAGTGAGGAAGGGGGTTACTACGAGCAGTACTTC
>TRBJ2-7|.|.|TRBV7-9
CASSSPGSGHYEQYF
TGTGCCAGCAGCTCCCCCGGGTCCGGACACTACGAGCAGTACTTC
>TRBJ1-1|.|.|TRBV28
CASSPAYGGDTEAFF
TGTGCCAGCAGTCCTGCTTACGGAGGGGACACTGAAGCTTTCTTT
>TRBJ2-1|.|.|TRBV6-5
CASSYSSSPHNEQFF
TGTGCCAGCAGTTACTCCTCGTCCCCCCACAATGAGCAGTTCTTC
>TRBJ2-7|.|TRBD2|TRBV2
CASSEILLAVTAYEQYF
TGTGCCAGCAGTGAAATTCTACTAGCGGTAACGGCCTACGAGCAGTACTTC
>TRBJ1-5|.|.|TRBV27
CASSPSVSNQPQHF
TGTGCCAGCAGCCCTAGTGTTAGCAATCAGCCCCAGCATTTT
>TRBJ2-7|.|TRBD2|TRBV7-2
CASSLTSGYTPYEQYF
TGTGCCAGCAGCTTAACTAGCGGGTATACCCCCTACGAGCAGTACTTC
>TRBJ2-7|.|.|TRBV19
CASMGPSSYEQYF
TGTGCCAGTATGGGGCCAAGCTCCTACGAGCAGTACTTC
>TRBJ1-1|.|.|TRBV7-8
CASSPGLQLWGSNTEAFF
TGTGCCAGCAGCCCAGGACTACAACTCTGGGGGTCGAACACTGAAGCTTTCTTT
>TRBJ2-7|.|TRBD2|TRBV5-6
CASILMSGRAGGEQYF
TGTGCCAGCATTCTCATGAGCGGGAGGGCCGGAGGCGAGCAGTACTTC
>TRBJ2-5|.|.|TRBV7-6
CASSFPQETQYF
TGTGCCAGCAGCTTTCCGCAAGAGACCCAGTACTTC
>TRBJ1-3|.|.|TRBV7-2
CASSSLTAGNTIYF
TGTGCCAGCAGCTCCCTGACAGCTGGAAACACCATATATTTT
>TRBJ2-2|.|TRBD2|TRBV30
CAWSVTGGGELFF
TGTGCCTGGAGTGTGACGGGGGGCGGGGAGCTGTTTTTT
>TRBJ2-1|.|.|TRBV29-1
CSVEALYPLNEQFF
TGCAGCGTTGAAGCCCTATACCCCCTCAATGAGCAGTTCTTC
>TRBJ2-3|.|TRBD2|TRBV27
CASSLLAGTRNTDTQYF
TGTGCCAGCAGTTTACTTGCCGGGACTAGAAACACAGATACGCAGTATTTT
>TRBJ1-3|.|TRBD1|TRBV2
CASTSGGPGNTIYF
TGTGCCAGCACCTCAGGGGGCCCTGGAAACACCATATATTTT
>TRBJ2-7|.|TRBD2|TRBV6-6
CASSRALAGGSYEQYF
TGTGCCAGCAGTCGAGCTCTAGCGGGTGGGTCCTACGAGCAGTACTTC
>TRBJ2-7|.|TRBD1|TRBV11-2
CASSLGDRLSYEQYF
TGTGCCAGCAGCTTAGGGGACAGGTTATCCTACGAGCAGTACTTC
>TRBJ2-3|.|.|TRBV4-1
CASSTGGTDTQYF
TGCGCCAGCAGCACGGGAGGCACAGATACGCAGTATTTT
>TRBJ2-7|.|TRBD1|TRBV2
CASSETGQWGEQYF
TGTGCCAGCAGTGAGACAGGGCAATGGGGCGAGCAGTACTTC
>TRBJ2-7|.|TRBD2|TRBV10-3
CAIAGTSAEHSYEQYF
TGTGCCATTGCCGGGACTAGCGCCGAGCACTCCTACGAGCAGTACTTC
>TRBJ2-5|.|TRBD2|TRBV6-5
CASNPGLAGETQYF
TGTGCCAGTAACCCGGGACTAGCGGGAGAGACCCAGTACTTC
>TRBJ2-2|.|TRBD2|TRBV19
CASKVLAGAGELFF
TGTGCCAGTAAGGTACTAGCGGGAGCCGGGGAGCTGTTTTTT
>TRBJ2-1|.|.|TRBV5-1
CASSLSETNSYNEQFF
TGCGCCAGCAGCTTGTCGGAGACCAACTCCTACAATGAGCAGTTCTTC
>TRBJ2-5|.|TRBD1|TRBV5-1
CASSFASGTEVQYF
TGCGCCAGCAGCTTTGCCTCGGGGACAGAGGTCCAGTACTTC
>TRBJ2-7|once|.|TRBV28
CASSRGFGQYF
TGTGCCAGCAGCCGCGGATTTGGACAGTACTTC
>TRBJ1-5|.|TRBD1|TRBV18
CASSRQGGVRNQPQHF
TGTGCCAGCTCACGACAGGGGGGAGTGCGCAATCAGCCCCAGCATTTT
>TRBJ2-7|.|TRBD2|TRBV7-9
CASQLNLAGTTYEQYF
TGTGCCAGCCAGCTCAATCTAGCGGGTACAACCTACGAGCAGTACTTC
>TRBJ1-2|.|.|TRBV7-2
CASSLDGRFNYGYTF
TGTGCCAGCAGCTTAGACGGCAGGTTTAACTATGGCTACACCTTC
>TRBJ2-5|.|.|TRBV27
CASSLNLSGEETQYF
TGTGCCAGCAGTTTAAATCTTAGCGGTGAAGAGACCCAGTACTTC
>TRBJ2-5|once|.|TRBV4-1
CASSQDEGGQETQYF
TGCGCCAGCAGCCAAGATGAAGGGGGCCAAGAGACCCAGTACTTC
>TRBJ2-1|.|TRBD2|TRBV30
CAWSLGLDRTNEQFF
TGTGCCTGGAGCCTTGGACTAGATCGCACGAATGAGCAGTTCTTC